Sequencing of this T cell receptor (beta chain) was carried out in a study of cytomegalovirus exposure and HLA in healthy donors. Study-level results: Many donors carried some public TCRs, although rarity characterized most TCR sequences. TRBV6-2, TRBV6-3 and some other V segments were unresolvable in 87-base-pair reads.

Both 60 Vbeta primers and 13 Jbeta primers went into the PCR. The data were produced by immunoSEQ multiplex PCR, yet TCRdb's version contains in-frame clones alone and is incomplete. The table records roughly 190,000 clones, 70% to 80% of them present only once. This clone was detected only a few times. The antigen is undetermined. CDR1 is KGHSH and CDR2 is LQKENI in the germline V gene. The CDR3 length is 17 residues. V was pared by 3 bases and J by 2 bases, with 16 bases between. The donors comprised healthy bone marrow donors. The receptor's source is a woman aged 45-60 years in good health and CMV-seronegative. The sample consisted of PBMCs. The V gene is TRBV18, the J gene TRBJ1-4; D is uncertain. The CDR3 loop reads CASSPIYSGGTNEKLFF. CDR3 DNA sequence: TGTGCCAGCTCACCTATTTATTCGGGTGGGACTAATGAAAAACTGTTTTTT.